A selection of T cell receptor beta chains follows, all from one sample in a study of T cell repertoires in cytomegalovirus infection. These receptors lack a known antigen. TCRdb re-called the reads through MiXCR, storing one row per CDR3 protein. The data hold about 830,000 distinct CDR3 sequences, with around a third observed a single time. Material: cultured CD8+ T cells from PBMCs, obtained from culture after CMV antigen stimulation. Receptors originate from a human donor in good health (CMV status not recorded). Some clones in this sample may be carry-over from other donors' samples. The CDR3 runs from the conserved cysteine through the conserved F or W. The order of the fields is D gene, J gene, clone size, V gene, CDR3 DNA, CDR3 protein. The D gene is left open where the match is weak. The size entry is marked missing in some rows and otherwise reads once, few, many or a size class.

>.|TRBJ2-5|.|TRBV7-9
TGTGCCAGCAGTCAAGCGGAAGAGACCCATTACTTC
CASSQAEETHYF
>TRBD1|TRBJ1-1|.|TRBV4-3
TGCGCCAGCAGCCAAGCATTGACAGGGGCAACTGAAGCTTTCTTT
CASSQALTGATEAFF
>.|TRBJ1-1|few|TRBV6-2/TRBV6-3
TGTGCCAGCAGCAGACCCGGGACATTGAGGGAAACTGAAGCTTTCTTT
CASSRPGTLRETEAFF
>TRBD2|TRBJ2-5|few|TRBV20-1
TGCAGTGCTCTTGGGACTAGCAGGAGGGAGACCCAGTACTTC
CSALGTSRRETQYF
>.|TRBJ2-1|few|TRBV6-5
TGTGCCAGCAGTTACGGACACCCCTACAATGAGCAGTTCTTC
CASSYGHPYNEQFF
>.|TRBJ1-1|few|TRBV10-3
TGTGCCATCAGTGCGTCGAAGGGTTGGGGTACTGAAGCTTTCTTT
CAISASKGWGTEAFF
>TRBD1|TRBJ1-5|.|TRBV19
TGTGCCAGTAGTATCAACAGGGGGGCAGGGCAGCCCCAGCATTTT
CASSINRGAGQPQHF
>TRBD1|TRBJ2-2|few|TRBV7-2
TGTGCCAGCAGTTCCCCTCGGACAGGCCCGAACACCGGGGAGCTGTTTTTT
CASSSPRTGPNTGELFF
>.|TRBJ1-6|.|TRBV20-1
TGCAGTGCTAGAGATTGGCAGTCTGAGAATTCACCCCTCCACTTT
CSARDWQSENSPLHF
>.|TRBJ2-1|.|TRBV9
TGTGCCAGCAGCGACCAGGAATACAATGAGCAGTTCTTC
CASSDQEYNEQFF
>.|TRBJ1-6|.|TRBV12-3/TRBV12-4
TGTGCCAGCAGTTCCCTTGGCTCGGAACCCCTCCACTTT
CASSSLGSEPLHF
>.|TRBJ1-3|.|TRBV7-6
TGTGCCAGCAGCCCAAACCGGGACCGATTAATTGGAAACACCATATATTTT
CASSPNRDRLIGNTIYF
>.|TRBJ2-3|many|TRBV7-9
TGTGCCAGCAGTGAATTAGTGACAGTGTCTAGCACAGATACGCAGTATTTT
CASSELVTVSSTDTQYF
>.|TRBJ2-7|few|TRBV4-1
TGCGCCAGCAGCCACGCCCTGTTGTACGAGCAGTACTTC
CASSHALLYEQYF
>TRBD1|TRBJ2-5|many|TRBV7-8
TGTGCCAGCAGCCGCGGGACAGGAGAGACCCAGTACTTC
CASSRGTGETQYF
>.|TRBJ1-1|few|TRBV14
TGTGCCAGCAGCCAAGAAATCAGCCTTGAAGCTTTCTTT
CASSQEISLEAFF
>.|TRBJ1-2|.|TRBV4-1
TGCGCCAGCAGCCAAGAGTCCGAGGACTTAGGCTATGGCTACACCTTC
CASSQESEDLGYGYTF
>TRBD1|TRBJ2-3|.|TRBV7-6
TGTGCCAGCAGCTCCCGGGACAGGCGGCTGGGTTCTAGCACAGATACGCAGTATTTT
CASSSRDRRLGSSTDTQYF
>.|TRBJ2-2|.|TRBV4-2
TGTGCCAGCAGCCAAGAGAGAGAGGGGGCCGGGGAGCTGTTTTTT
CASSQEREGAGELFF
>TRBD1|TRBJ1-5|few|TRBV12-5
TGTGCTAGTGGGACCACCGGGACAGGAGATAGCAATCAGCCCCAGCATTTT
CASGTTGTGDSNQPQHF
>.|TRBJ1-2|few|TRBV6-2/TRBV6-3
TGTGCCAGCAGTTACTCTCCTCAGGAAAACTATGGCTACACCTTC
CASSYSPQENYGYTF
>TRBD1|TRBJ2-2|.|TRBV6-2/TRBV6-3
TGTGCCAGCACCGACCGGGACAGGAACACCGGGGAGCTGTTTTTT
CASTDRDRNTGELFF
>TRBD1|TRBJ2-5|.|TRBV7-2
TGTTCCAGCAGCAGGACCGGGACAGGGGGAGAGACCCAGTACTTC
CSSSRTGTGGETQYF
>.|TRBJ2-2|few|TRBV6-1
TGTGCCAGCGAGGGGGTAGAGTTCACCGGGGAGCTGTTTTTT
CASEGVEFTGELFF
>.|TRBJ1-1|.|TRBV19
TGTGCCAGTAGTAGGGCCCCCGGGGAATCTTGGAACACTGAAGCTTTCTTT
CASSRAPGESWNTEAFF
>.|TRBJ1-1|.|TRBV10-3
TGTGCCATCAGTGTAGACGACACTGAAGCTTTCTTT
CAISVDDTEAFF
>.|TRBJ1-5|.|TRBV9
TGTGCCAGCAGCGTAGGAGGGGGGAATAGCAATCAGCCCCAGCATTTT
CASSVGGGNSNQPQHF
>.|TRBJ2-5|.|TRBV7-6
TGTGCCAGCAGCTTAACAAGTGTTGCGGGCCAAGAGACCCAGTACTTC
CASSLTSVAGQETQYF
>.|TRBJ1-1|once|TRBV27
TGTGCCAGCAGTGGATCCCTAGATGAAGCTTTCTTT
CASSGSLDEAFF
>TRBD1|TRBJ2-1|few|TRBV11-1
TGTGCCAGCACCCCGAGGGGGACAGGGGGCTCGGATGAGCAGTTCTTC
CASTPRGTGGSDEQFF
>.|TRBJ1-1|.|TRBV6-2/TRBV6-3
TGTGCCAGCAGTTACTCGACAAGGGTTCAGAACACTGAAGCTTTCTTT
CASSYSTRVQNTEAFF
>.|TRBJ2-5|.|TRBV7-6
TGTACCAGCAGCTTTAAGGGGAACGAGACCCAGTACTTC
CTSSFKGNETQYF
>.|TRBJ2-1|many|TRBV12-3/TRBV12-4
TGTGCCAGCAGTTTAGGAACACTGATCTACAATGAGCAGTTCTTC
CASSLGTLIYNEQFF
>.|TRBJ1-5|few|TRBV7-9
TGTGCCAGCAGCCCAGCGGGGGGACCGAATCAGCCCCAGCATTTT
CASSPAGGPNQPQHF
>.|TRBJ1-1|.|TRBV4-3
TGCGCCAGCAGCCAAGAAAGGTTCATGAACACTGAAGCTTTCTTT
CASSQERFMNTEAFF
>.|TRBJ2-1|.|TRBV11-3
TGTGCCAGCAGCTCTTGGACGGACAATACCGACAATGAGCAGTTCTTC
CASSSWTDNTDNEQFF
>TRBD1|TRBJ2-1|few|TRBV4-1
TGCGCCAGCAGCCATCCCGGGACAGGGGGCTCCTACAATGAGCAGTTCTTC
CASSHPGTGGSYNEQFF
>.|TRBJ1-2|.|TRBV7-4
TGTGCCAGCCTCAAAGGCACCACCTATGACTACACCTTC
CASLKGTTYDYTF
>.|TRBJ1-2|.|TRBV7-3
TGTGCCAGCAGTATCGGGGCCTACTATGGCTACACCTTC
CASSIGAYYGYTF
>TRBD2|TRBJ2-1|few|TRBV27
TGTGCCAGCAGTTTATCTGATTTAGCGGGGGGGGAAAATGAGCAGTTCTTC
CASSLSDLAGGENEQFF
>.|TRBJ2-2|.|TRBV29-1
TGCAGCGTCTCACCGGGACGAGACACCGGGGAGCTGTTTTTT
CSVSPGRDTGELFF
>.|TRBJ1-3|few|TRBV6-1
TGTGCCAGCAGTGAAGTTGGGTTTAGGGACGGATTATTCTCTGGAAACACCATATATTTT
CASSEVGFRDGLFSGNTIYF
>.|TRBJ1-3|.|TRBV6-6
TGTGCCAGCAGTCTCCAAAGGGGTTCGGCTGGAAACACCATATATTTT
CASSLQRGSAGNTIYF
>.|TRBJ1-1|.|TRBV7-3
TGTGCCAGCAGCTTAATCGAAGCTTTCTTT
CASSLIEAFF
>TRBD1|TRBJ1-3|few|TRBV6-6
TGTGCCAGCAGTTACTCCAGGGACAGGGTCCTCTCTGGAAACACCATATATTTT
CASSYSRDRVLSGNTIYF
>.|TRBJ2-1|.|TRBV7-9
TGTGCCAGCAGCTCCCGTGCGTGGGGGACATACAATGAGCAGTTCTTC
CASSSRAWGTYNEQFF
>.|TRBJ2-5|.|TRBV9
TGTGCCAGCAGCGCCTCCGGGCTTCAAGAGACCCAGTACTTC
CASSASGLQETQYF
>TRBD1|TRBJ2-5|.|TRBV6-6
TGTGCCAGCAGTTACAGGGACAGGTACCAAGAGACCCAGTACTTC
CASSYRDRYQETQYF
>TRBD1|TRBJ2-5|.|TRBV7-9
TGTGCCAGCACCTCCGGGGACAGACAAGAGACCCAGTACTTC
CASTSGDRQETQYF
>TRBD1|TRBJ2-1|few|TRBV4-1
TGCGCCAGCAGCCCACATCCCCCAGGGGGCAATGAGCAGTTCTTC
CASSPHPPGGNEQFF
>.|TRBJ1-1|.|TRBV20-1
TGCAGTGTAGGACCACTCGGGACTACTGAAGCTTTCTTT
CSVGPLGTTEAFF
>TRBD2|TRBJ2-3|few|TRBV7-9
TGTGCCAGCAGACCGACACTAGCGGGGGTTACAGATACGCAGTATTTT
CASRPTLAGVTDTQYF
>TRBD1|TRBJ2-1|many|TRBV7-2
TGTGCCAGCAGCTTACGGACAGGAGACTACAATGAGCAGTTCTTC
CASSLRTGDYNEQFF
>.|TRBJ1-6|.|TRBV6-6
TGTGCCAGCAGTTTGGGAGATTCCTATAATTCACCCCTCCACTTT
CASSLGDSYNSPLHF